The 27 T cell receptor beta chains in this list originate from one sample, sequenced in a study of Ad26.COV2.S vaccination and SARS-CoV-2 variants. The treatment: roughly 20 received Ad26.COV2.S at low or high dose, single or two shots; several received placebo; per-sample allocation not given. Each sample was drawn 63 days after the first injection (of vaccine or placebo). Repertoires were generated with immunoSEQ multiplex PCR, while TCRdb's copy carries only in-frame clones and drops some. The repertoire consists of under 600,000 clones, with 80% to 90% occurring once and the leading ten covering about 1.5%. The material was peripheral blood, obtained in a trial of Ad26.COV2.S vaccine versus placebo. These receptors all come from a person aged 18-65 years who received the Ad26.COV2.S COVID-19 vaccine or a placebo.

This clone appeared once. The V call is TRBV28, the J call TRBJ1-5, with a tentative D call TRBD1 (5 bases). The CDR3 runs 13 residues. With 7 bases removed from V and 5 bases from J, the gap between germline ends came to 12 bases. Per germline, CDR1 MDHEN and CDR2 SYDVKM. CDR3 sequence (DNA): TGTGCCAGCATTTCTGGGGGATATCAGCCCCAGCATTTT. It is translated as CASISGGYQPQHF.

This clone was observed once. The CDR3 loop is CASTQWGNEKLFF. The CDR3, as DNA: TGTGCCAGCACCCAATGGGGGAATGAAAAACTGTTTTTT. This sequence joins TRBV12-3 or TRBV12-4 and TRBJ1-4; tentative D call: TRBD1 (5 bases). The CDR3 totals 13 residues. The ends were cut back, 7 bases at V and 5 bases at J, with 11 bases in the middle.

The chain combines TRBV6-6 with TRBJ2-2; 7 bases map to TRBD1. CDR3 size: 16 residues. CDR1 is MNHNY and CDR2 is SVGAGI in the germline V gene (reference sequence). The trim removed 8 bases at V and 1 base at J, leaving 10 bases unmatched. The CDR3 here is CASVPGGSGNTGELFF. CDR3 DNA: TGTGCCAGCGTCCCAGGGGGAAGTGGGAACACCGGGGAGCTGTTTTTT.

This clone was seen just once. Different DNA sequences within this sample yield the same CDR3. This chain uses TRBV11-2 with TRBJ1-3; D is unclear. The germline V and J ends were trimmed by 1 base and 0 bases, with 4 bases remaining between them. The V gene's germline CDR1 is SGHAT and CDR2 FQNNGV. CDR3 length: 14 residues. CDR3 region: CASSLGGSGNTIYF. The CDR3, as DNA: TGTGCCAGCAGCTTAGGGGGCTCTGGAAACACCATATATTTT.

CDR3 region: CASSSGTGGNQPQHF. The CDR3 DNA reads TGTGCCAGCAGTTCAGGGACAGGGGGCAATCAGCCCCAGCATTTT. The chain uses TRBV27 and TRBJ1-5; TRBD1 aligns across 10 bases. The V and J ends lost 4 bases and 2 bases, in that order; junction bases with no gene match: 2. The CDR3 covers 15 residues. Germline V gene lookup returns CDR1 MNHEY and CDR2 SMNVEV (reference sequence).

CDR3 in DNA: TGTGCCAGCAGCGTAGTGTGGGCAGGGGGTCCGACTAACTATGGCTACACCTTC. It codes for CASSVVWAGGPTNYGYTF. The chain recombines TRBV9 with TRBJ1-2; 7 nucleotides align to TRBD1. V lost 0 bases to trimming and J lost 0 bases; unmatched junction nucleotides: 11. The CDR3 consists of 18 residues. Per the germline V gene, CDR1 is SGDLS and CDR2 is YYNGEE.

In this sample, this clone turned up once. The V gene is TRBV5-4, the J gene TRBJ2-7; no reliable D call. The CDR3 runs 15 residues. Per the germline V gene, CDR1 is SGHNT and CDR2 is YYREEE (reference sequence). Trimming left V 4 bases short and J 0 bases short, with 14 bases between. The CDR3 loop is CASSPPGGSSYEQYF. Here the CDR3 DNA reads TGTGCCAGCAGCCCCCCGGGCGGAAGCTCCTACGAGCAGTACTTC. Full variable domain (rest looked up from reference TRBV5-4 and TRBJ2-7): ETGVTQSPTHLIKTRGQQVTLRCSSQSGHNTVSWYQQALGQGPQFIFQYYREEENGRGNFPPRFSGLQFPNYSSELNVNALELDDSALYLCASSPPGGSSYEQYFGPGTRLTVT.

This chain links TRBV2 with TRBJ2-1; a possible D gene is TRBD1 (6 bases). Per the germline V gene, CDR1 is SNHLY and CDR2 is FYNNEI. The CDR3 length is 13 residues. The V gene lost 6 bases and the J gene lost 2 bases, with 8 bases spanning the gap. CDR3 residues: CASRGQTYNEQFF. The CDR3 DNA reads TGTGCCAGCAGGGGACAAACCTACAATGAGCAGTTCTTC.

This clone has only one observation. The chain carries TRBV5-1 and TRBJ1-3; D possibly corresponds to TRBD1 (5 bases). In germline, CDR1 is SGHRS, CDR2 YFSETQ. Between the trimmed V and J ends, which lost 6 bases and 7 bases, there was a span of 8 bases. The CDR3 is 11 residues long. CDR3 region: CASTRGNTIYF. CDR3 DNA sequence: TGCGCCAGCACCCGGGGGAACACCATATATTTT.

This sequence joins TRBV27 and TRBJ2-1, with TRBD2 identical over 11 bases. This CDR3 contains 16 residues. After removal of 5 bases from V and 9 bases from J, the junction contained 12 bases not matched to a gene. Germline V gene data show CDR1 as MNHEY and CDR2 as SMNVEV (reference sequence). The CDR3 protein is CASSPLLAGGIGEQFF. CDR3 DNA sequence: TGTGCCAGCAGTCCCCTCCTAGCGGGAGGAATTGGTGAGCAGTTCTTC.

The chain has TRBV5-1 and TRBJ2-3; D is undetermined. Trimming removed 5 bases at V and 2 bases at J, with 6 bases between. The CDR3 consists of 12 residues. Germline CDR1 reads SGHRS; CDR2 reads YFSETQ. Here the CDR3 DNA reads TGCGCCAGCAGACCTGACACAGATACGCAGTATTTT. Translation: CASRPDTDTQYF.

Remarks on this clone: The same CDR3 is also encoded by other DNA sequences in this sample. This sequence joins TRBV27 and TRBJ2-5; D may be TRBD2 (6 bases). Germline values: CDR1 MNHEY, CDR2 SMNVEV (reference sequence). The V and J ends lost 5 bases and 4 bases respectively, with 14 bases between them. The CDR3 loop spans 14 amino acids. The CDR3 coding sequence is TGTGCCAGCAGTCCCGGGACTGGAGGAGAGACCCAGTACTTC. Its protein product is CASSPGTGGETQYF.

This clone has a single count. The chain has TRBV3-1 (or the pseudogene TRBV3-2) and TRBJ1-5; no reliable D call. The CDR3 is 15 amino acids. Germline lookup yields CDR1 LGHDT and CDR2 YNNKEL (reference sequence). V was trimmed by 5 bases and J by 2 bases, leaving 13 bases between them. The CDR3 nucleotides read TGTGCCAGCAGCAAGGGAGGGATCGGCAATCAGCCCCAGCATTTT. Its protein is CASSKGGIGNQPQHF.

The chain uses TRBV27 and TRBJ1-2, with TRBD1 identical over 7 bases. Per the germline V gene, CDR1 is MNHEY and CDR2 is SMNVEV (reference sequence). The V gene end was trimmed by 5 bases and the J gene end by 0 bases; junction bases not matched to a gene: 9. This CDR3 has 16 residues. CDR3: CASSPLGQAANYGYTF. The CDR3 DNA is TGTGCCAGCAGTCCCCTAGGACAGGCAGCTAACTATGGCTACACCTTC.

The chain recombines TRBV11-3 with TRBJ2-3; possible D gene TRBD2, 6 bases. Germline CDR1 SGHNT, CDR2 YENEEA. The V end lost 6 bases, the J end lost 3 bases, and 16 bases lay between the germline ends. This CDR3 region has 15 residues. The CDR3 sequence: CASSTTGGTTDTQYF. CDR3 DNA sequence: TGTGCCAGCAGTACTACTGGGGGGACTACAGATACGCAGTATTTT.

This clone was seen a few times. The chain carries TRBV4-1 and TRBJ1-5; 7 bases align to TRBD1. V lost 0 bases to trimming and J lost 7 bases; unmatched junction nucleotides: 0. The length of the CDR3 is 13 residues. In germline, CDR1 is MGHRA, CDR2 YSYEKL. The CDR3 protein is CASSQETGQPQHF. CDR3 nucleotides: TGCGCCAGCAGCCAAGAGACAGGGCAGCCCCAGCATTTT.

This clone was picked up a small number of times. This CDR3 is CASRLETNTGELFF. In DNA, the CDR3 is TGTGCCAGTCGACTGGAAACTAACACCGGGGAGCTGTTTTTT. The chain recombines TRBV9 with TRBJ2-2; D uncertain. V was cut by 8 bases and J by 2 bases, with 13 bases left in between. The germline gives CDR1 SGDLS, CDR2 YYNGEE. The CDR3 has 14 residues.

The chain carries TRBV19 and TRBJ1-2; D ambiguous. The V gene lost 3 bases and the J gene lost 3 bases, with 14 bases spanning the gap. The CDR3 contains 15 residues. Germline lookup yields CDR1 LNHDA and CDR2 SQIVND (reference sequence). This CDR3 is CASSIPGGKDYGYTF. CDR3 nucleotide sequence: TGTGCCAGTAGTATCCCGGGTGGGAAGGACTATGGCTACACCTTC.

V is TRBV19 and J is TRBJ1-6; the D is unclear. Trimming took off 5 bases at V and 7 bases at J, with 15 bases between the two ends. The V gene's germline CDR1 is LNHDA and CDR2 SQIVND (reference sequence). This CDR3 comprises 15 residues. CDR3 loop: CASSFLGTANSPLHF. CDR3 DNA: TGTGCCAGTAGTTTTCTTGGAACCGCCAATTCACCCCTCCACTTT.

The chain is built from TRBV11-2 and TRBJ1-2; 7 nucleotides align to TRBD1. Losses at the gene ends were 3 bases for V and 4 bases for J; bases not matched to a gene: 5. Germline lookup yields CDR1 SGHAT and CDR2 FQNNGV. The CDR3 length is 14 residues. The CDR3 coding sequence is TGTGCCAGCAGCTTCACCGGGACAGCCTATGGCTACACCTTC. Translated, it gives CASSFTGTAYGYTF.

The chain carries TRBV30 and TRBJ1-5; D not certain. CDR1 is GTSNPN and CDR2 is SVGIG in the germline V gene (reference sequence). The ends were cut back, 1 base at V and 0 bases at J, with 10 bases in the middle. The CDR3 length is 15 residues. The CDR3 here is CAWSGSRYSNQPQHF. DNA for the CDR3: TGTGCCTGGAGTGGGAGCCGGTATAGCAATCAGCCCCAGCATTTT.

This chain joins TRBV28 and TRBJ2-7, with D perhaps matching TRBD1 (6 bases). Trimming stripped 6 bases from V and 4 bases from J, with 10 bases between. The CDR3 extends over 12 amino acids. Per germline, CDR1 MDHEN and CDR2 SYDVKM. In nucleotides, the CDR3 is TGTGCCAGCAGCTGGCAGGGGTACGAGCAGTACTTC. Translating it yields CASSWQGYEQYF.

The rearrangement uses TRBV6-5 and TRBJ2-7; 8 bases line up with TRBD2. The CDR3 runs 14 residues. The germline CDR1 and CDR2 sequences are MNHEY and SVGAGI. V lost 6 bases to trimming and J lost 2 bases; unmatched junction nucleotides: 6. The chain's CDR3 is CASRERGPPYEQYF. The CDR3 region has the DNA TGTGCCAGCAGGGAGCGGGGGCCCCCCTACGAGCAGTACTTC.

The CDR3 reads CASSADLNRAKNIQYF. For the CDR3, the DNA is TGTGCCAGCAGCGCCGACCTGAACCGAGCCAAAAACATTCAGTACTTC. The V gene is TRBV9, the J gene TRBJ2-4, with unresolved D. The CDR3 has 16 amino acids. Germline CDR1 reads SGDLS; CDR2 reads YYNGEE. The V end was cut by 3 bases, the J end by 0 bases, with 13 bases between.

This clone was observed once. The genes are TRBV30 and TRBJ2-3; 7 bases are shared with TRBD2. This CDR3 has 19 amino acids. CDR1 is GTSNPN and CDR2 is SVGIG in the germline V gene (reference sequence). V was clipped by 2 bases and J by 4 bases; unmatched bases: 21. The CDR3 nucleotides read TGTGCCTGGAGTCTTGAAAAAGTTTTCGGCGGGAGTGGGGCAGATACGCAGTATTTT. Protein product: CAWSLEKVFGGSGADTQYF. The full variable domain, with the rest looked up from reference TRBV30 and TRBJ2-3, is SQTIHQWPATLVQPVGSPLSLECTVEGTSNPNLYWYRQAAGRGLQLLFYSVGIGQISSEVPQNLSASRPQDRQFILSSKKLLLSDSGFYLCAWSLEKVFGGSGADTQYFGPGTRLTVL.

DNA for the CDR3: TGTGCCAGCAGTGACCGGGACAGCTTCCTCCACTTT. Translation: CASSDRDSFLHF. The chain joins TRBV2 to TRBJ1-6; 7 bases are shared with TRBD1. V was pared by 3 bases and J by 15 bases, with 5 bases of the junction left unmatched. Germline CDR1 is SNHLY and CDR2 is FYNNEI. The CDR3 is 12 residues long.

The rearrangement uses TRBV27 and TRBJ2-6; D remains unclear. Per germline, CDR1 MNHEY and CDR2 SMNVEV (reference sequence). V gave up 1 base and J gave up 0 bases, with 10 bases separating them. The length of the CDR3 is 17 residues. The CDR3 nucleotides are TGTGCCAGCAGTTTATGGCCCAGTCCCTCTGGGGCCAACGTCCTGACTTTC. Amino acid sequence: CASSLWPSPSGANVLTF.